This record covers a single T cell receptor (beta chain). CDR3 length: 14 amino acids. Germline lookup yields CDR1 SGDLS and CDR2 YYNGEE. Trimming cost V 4 bases and J 0 bases, with 8 bases left between them. The data stem from a study of T cell responses to AZD1222 COVID-19 vaccine. Sequencing used immunoSEQ multiplex PCR; TCRdb keeps in-frame clones, though not all of them. The table has roughly 99,000 clones, 80% to 95% seen once; the top ten hold approximately 5.6%. The material was peripheral blood, obtained 28 days after the second AZD1222 dose. The V and J genes are TRBV9 and TRBJ2-4; D is unresolved. This TCR came from an adult who received the AZD1222 COVID-19 vaccine. The CDR3 nucleotides read TGTGCCAGCAGCCCCTGGGTAGCCAAAAACATTCAGTACTTC. Amino acid sequence: CASSPWVAKNIQYF.